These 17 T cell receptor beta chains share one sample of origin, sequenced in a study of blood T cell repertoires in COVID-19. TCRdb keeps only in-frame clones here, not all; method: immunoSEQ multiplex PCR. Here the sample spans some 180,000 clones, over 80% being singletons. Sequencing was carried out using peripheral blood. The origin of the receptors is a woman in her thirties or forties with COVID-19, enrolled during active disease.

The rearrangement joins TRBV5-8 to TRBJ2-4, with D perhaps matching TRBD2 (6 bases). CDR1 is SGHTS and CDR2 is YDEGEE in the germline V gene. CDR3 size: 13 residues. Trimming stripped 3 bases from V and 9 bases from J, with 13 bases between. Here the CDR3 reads CASSWRDGSIQYF. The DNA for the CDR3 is TGTGCCAGCAGCTGGAGGGACGGGAGCATTCAGTACTTC.

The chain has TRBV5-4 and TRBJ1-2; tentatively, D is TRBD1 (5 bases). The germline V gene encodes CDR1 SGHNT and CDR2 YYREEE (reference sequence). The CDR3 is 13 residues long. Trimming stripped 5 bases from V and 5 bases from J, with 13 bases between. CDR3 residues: CASSRDGGYGYTF. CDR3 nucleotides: TGTGCCAGCAGTCGCGACGGGGGGTATGGCTACACCTTC.

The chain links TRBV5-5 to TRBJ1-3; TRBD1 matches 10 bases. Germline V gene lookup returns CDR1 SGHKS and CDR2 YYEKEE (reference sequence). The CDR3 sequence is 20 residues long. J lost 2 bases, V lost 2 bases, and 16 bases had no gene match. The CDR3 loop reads CASSFLEDRGRVWAGNTIYF. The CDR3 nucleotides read TGTGCCAGCAGCTTTTTAGAAGACAGGGGGCGAGTATGGGCTGGAAACACCATATATTTT.

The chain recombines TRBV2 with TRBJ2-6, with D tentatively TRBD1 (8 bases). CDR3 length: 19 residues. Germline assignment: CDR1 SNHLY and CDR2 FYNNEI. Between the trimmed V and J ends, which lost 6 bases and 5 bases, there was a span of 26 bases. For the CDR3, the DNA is TGTGCCAGCAGACCCGGACAGGGCAGAAGCGGGGTTAGGGCCAACGTCCTGACTTTC. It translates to CASRPGQGRSGVRANVLTF. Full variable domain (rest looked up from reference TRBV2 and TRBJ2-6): EPEVTQTPSHQVTQMGQEVILRCVPISNHLYFYWYRQILGQKVEFLVSFYNNEISEKSEIFDDQFSVERPDGSNFTLKIRSTKLEDSAMYFCASRPGQGRSGVRANVLTFGAGSRLTVL.

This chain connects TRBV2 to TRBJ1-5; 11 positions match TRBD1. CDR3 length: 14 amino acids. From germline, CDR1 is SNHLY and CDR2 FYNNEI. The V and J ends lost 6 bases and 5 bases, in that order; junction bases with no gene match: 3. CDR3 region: CASRGTGGHQPQHF. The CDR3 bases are TGTGCCAGCAGGGGGACAGGGGGGCATCAGCCCCAGCATTTT.

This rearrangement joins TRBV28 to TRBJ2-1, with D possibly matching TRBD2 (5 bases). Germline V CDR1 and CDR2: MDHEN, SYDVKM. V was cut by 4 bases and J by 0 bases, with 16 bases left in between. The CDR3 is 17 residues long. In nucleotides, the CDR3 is TGTGCCAGCAGTTCAGCCACGAGCGGACGCTCCTACAATGAGCAGTTCTTC. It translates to CASSSATSGRSYNEQFF.

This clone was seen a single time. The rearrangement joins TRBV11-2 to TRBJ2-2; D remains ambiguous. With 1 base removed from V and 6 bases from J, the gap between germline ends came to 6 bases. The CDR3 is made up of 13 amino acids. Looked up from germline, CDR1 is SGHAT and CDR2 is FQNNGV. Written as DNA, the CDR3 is TGTGCCAGCAGCTTAGGCAGGCCCGGGGAGCTGTTTTTT. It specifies CASSLGRPGELFF.

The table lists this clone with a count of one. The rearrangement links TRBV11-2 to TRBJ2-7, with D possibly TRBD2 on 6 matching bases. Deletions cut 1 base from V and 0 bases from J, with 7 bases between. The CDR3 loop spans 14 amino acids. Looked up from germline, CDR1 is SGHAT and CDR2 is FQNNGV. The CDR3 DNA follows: TGTGCCAGCAGCTTAGCGACTAGCTCCTACGAGCAGTACTTC. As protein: CASSLATSSYEQYF.

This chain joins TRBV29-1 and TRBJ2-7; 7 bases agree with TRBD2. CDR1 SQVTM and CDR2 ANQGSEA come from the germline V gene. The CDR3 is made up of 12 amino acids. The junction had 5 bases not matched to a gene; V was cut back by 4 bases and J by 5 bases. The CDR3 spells CSVVSGIHEQYF. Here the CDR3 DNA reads TGCAGCGTTGTGAGCGGGATCCACGAGCAGTACTTC.

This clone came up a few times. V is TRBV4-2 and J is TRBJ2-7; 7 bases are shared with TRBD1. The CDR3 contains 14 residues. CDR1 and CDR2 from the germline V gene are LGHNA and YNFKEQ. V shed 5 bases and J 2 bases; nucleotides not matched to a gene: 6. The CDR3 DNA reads TGTGCCAGCAGCACGATCGGACAGGCCTACGAGCAGTACTTC. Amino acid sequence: CASSTIGQAYEQYF.

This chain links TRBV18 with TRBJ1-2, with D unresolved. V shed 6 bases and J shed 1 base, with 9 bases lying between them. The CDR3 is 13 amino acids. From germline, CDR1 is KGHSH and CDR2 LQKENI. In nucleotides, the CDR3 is TGTGCCAGCTCCCACGAGATTAACTATGGCTACACCTTC. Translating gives CASSHEINYGYTF.

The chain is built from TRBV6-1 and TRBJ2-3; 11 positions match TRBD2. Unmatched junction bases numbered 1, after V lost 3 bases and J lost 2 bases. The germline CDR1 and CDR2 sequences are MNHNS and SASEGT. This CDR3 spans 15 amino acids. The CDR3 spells CASSETSGTTDTQYF. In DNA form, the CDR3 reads TGTGCCAGCAGTGAGACTAGCGGGACCACAGATACGCAGTATTTT.

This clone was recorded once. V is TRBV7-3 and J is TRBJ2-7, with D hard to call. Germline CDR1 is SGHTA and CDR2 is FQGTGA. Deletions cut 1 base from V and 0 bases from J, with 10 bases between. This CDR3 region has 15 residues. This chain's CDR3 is CASSLSPGSSYEQYF. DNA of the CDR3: TGTGCCAGCAGCTTAAGCCCAGGTAGCTCCTACGAGCAGTACTTC.

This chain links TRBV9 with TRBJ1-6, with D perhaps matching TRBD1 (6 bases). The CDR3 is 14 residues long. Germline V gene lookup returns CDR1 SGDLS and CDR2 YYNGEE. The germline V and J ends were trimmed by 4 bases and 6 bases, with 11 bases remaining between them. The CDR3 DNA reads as TGTGCCAGCAGCACTAGGGGGGGTAATTCACCCCTCCACTTT. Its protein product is CASSTRGGNSPLHF. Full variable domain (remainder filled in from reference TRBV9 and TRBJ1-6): DSGVTQTPKHLITATGQRVTLRCSPRSGDLSVYWYQQSLDQGLQFLIQYYNGEERAKGNILERFSAQQFPDLHSELNLSSLELGDSALYFCASSTRGGNSPLHFGNGTRLTVT.

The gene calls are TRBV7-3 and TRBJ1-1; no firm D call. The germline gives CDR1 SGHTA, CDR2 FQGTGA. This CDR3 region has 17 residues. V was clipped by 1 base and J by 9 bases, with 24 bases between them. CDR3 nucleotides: TGTGCCAGCAGCTTAAGCTCTTCCACGGGCCGCCCGGGAAAAGCTTTCTTT. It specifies CASSLSSSTGRPGKAFF.

The CDR3 protein is CASSYSRTGYGYTF. The CDR3 DNA sequence: TGTGCCAGCAGTTACTCCCGGACAGGGTATGGCTACACCTTC. J is TRBJ1-2 and V is TRBV6-5; TRBD1 matches 8 bases. Germline loops: CDR1 MNHEY, CDR2 SVGAGI. This CDR3 comprises 14 residues. The V gene end was trimmed by 0 bases and the J gene end by 5 bases; junction bases not matched to a gene: 2.

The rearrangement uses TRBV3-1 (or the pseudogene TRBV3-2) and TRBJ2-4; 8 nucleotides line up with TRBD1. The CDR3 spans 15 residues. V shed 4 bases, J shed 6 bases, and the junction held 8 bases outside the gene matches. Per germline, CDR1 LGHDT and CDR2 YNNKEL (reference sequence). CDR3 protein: CASSLQGGWGNIQYF. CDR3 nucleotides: TGTGCCAGCAGCCTACAGGGGGGTTGGGGAAACATTCAGTACTTC.